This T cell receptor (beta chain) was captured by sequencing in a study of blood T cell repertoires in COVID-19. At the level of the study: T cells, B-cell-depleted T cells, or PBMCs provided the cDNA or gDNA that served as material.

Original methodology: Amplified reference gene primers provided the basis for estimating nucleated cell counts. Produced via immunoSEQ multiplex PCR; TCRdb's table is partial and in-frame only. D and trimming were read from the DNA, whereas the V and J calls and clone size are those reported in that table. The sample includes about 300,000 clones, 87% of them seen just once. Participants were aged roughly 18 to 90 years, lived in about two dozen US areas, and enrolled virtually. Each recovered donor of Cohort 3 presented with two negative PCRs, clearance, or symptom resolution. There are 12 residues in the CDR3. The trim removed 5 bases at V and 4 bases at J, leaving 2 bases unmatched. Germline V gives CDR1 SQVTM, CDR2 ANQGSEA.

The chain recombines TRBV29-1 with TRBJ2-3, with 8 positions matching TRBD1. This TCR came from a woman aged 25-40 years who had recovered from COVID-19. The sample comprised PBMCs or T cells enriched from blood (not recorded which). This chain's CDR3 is CSVQGAPDTQYF. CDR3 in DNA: TGCAGCGTTCAGGGGGCCCCAGATACGCAGTATTTT.